The clone carrying this TCR beta chain was seen a handful of times. The antigen remains unidentified. This entry belongs to a study of human T cells and chemical hapten exposure. Study results and limitations: TCRs exceeding 1 in 1000 frequency stayed unchanged with DPC sensitization. Relative to controls, expanded TCRs formed significantly more large CDR3 similarity clusters.

Germline CDR1 reads KGHSH; CDR2 reads LQKENI. Deletions cut 3 bases from V and 8 bases from J, with 13 bases between. CDR3 size: 13 residues. Stated time point: patch test 1, 2 weeks after DPC sensitization. As to treatment: therapeutic diphenylcyclopropenone sensitization with weekly scalp DPC. Alopecia patients, 18 to 70 years old and DPC-suitable, served as donors. The library tagged each cDNA molecule with unique molecular identifiers. TCRdb re-analysed the RACE reads in MiXCR, keeping a single row per CDR3 protein. The sample records approximately 340,000 distinct CDR3 sequences, under 8% being singletons.

The J gene is TRBJ1-1, the V gene TRBV18; tentatively, D is TRBD1 (5 bases). The receptor was derived from a woman aged 18-29 years with alopecia areata. Some clones in this sample may be carry-over from other donors' samples. The sequenced sample was whole blood, obtained in connection with sensitization to the hapten diphenylcyclopropenone (DPC). The CDR3 is CASSPDGTGEAFF. CDR3 DNA sequence: TGTGCCAGCTCACCGGACGGGACTGGGGAAGCTTTCTTT. The full variable domain, with the rest looked up from reference TRBV18 and TRBJ1-1, is NAGVMQNPRHLVRRRGQEARLRCSPMKGHSHVYWYRQLPEEGLKFMVYLQKENIIDESGMPKERFSAEFPKEGPSILRIQQVVRGDSAAYFCASSPDGTGEAFFGQGTRLTVV.